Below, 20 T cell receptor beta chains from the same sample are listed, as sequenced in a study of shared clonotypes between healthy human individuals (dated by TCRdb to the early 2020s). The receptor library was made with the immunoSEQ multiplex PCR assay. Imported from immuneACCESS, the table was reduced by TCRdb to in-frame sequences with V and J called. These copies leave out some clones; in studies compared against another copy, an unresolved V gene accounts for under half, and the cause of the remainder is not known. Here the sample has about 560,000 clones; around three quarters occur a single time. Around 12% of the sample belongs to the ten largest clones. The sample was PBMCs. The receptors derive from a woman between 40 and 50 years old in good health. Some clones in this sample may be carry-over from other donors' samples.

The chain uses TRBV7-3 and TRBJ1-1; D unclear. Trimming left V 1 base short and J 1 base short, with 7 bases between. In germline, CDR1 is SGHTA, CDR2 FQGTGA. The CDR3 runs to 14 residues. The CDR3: CASSLMGENTEAFF. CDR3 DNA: TGTGCCAGCAGCTTAATGGGAGAGAACACTGAAGCTTTCTTT.

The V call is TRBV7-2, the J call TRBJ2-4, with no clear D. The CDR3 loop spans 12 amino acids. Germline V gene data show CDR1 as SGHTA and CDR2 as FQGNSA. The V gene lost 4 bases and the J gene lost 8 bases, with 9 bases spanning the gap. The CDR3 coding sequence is TGTGCCAGCAGCTCCGCCGCGGACATTCAGTACTTC. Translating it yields CASSSAADIQYF. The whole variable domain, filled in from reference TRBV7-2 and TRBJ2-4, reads GAGVSQSPSNKVTEKGKDVELRCDPISGHTALYWYRQSLGQGLEFLIYFQGNSAPDKSGLPSDRFSAERTGGSVSTLTIQRTQQEDSAVYLCASSSAADIQYFGAGTRLSVL.

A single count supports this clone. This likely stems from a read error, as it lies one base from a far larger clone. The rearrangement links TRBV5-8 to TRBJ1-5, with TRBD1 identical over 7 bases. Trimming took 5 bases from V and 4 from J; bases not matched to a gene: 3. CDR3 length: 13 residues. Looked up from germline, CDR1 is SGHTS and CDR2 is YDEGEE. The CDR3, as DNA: TGTGCCAGCAGGGGACAGTTTAATCAGCCCCAGCATTTT. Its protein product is CASRGQFNQPQHF.

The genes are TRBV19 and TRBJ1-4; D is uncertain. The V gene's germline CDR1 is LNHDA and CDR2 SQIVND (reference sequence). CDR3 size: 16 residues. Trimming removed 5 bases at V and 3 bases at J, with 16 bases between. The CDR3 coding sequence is TGTGCCAGTAGTGCACTTGGGCCCGGATCTAATGAAAAACTGTTTTTT. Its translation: CASSALGPGSNEKLFF.

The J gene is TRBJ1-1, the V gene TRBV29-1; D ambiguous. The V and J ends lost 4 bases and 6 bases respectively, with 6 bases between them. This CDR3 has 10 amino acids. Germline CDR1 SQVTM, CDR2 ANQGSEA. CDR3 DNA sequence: TGCAGCGTTGTTCGGGCTGAAGCTTTCTTT. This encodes CSVVRAEAFF.

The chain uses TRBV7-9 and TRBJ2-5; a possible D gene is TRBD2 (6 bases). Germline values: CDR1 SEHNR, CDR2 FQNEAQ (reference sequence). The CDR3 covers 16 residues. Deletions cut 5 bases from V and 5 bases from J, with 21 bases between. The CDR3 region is CASSQSWRGVWETQYF. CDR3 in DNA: TGTGCCAGCAGCCAATCGTGGCGGGGTGTTTGGGAGACCCAGTACTTC.

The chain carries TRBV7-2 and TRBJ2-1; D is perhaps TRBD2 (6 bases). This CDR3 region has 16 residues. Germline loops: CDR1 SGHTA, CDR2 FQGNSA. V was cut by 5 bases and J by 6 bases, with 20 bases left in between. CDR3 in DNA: TGTGCCAGCAGCAAGGGACGTGGGGGGAATAGCAATGAGCAGTTCTTC. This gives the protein CASSKGRGGNSNEQFF.

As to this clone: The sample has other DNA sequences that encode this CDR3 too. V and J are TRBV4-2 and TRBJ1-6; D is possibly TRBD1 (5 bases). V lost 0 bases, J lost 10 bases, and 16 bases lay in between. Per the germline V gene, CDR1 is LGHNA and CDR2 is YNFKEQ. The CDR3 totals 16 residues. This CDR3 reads CASSQDRGAGQSPLHF. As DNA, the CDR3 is TGTGCCAGCAGCCAAGATCGAGGGGCAGGACAATCACCCCTCCACTTT.

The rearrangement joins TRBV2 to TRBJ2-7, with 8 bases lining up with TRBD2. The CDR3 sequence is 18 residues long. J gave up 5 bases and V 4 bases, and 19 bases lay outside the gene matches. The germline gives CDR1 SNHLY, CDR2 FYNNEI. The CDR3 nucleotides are TGTGCCAGCAGTGGGGGGCCCGGGCGAGCGGGAGCGTCCCACGAGCAGTACTTC. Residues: CASSGGPGRAGASHEQYF.

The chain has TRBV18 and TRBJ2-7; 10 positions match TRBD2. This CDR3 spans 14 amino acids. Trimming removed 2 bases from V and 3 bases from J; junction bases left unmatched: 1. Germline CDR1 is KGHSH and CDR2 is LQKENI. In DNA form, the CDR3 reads TGTGCCAGCTCACCAAGCGGGAGGGACTACGAGCAGTACTTC. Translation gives CASSPSGRDYEQYF.

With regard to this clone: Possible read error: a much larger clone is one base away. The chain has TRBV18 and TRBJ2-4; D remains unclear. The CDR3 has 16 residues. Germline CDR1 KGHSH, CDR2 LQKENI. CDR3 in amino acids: CASSPRVASTKNIQHF. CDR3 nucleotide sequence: TGTGCCAGCTCACCTCGAGTTGCGTCCACCAAAAACATTCAGCACTTC.

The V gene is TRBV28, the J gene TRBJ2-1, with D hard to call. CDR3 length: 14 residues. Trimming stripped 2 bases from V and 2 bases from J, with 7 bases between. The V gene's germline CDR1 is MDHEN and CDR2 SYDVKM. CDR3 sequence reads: CASSLLGTYNEQFF. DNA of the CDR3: TGTGCCAGCAGTTTACTGGGGACCTACAATGAGCAGTTCTTC.

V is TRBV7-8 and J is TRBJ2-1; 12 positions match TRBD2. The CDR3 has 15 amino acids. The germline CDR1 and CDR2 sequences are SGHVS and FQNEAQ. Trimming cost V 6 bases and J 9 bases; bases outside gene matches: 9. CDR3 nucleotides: TGTGCCAGCAGACTAGCGGGAGGTCAATTGGGTGAGCAGTTCTTC. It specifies CASRLAGGQLGEQFF.

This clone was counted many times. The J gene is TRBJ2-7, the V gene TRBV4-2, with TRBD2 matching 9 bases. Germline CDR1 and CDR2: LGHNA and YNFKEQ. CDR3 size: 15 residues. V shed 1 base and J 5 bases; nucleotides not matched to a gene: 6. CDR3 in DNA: TGTGCCAGCAGCCAAGGAGCGGGAGGCGTCGACGAGCAGTACTTC. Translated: CASSQGAGGVDEQYF.

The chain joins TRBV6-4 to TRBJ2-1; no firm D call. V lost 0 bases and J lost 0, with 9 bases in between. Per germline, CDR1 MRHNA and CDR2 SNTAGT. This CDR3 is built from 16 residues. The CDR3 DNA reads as TGTGCCAGCAGTGACTCGTTAGCTTCCTCCTACAATGAGCAGTTCTTC. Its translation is CASSDSLASSYNEQFF.

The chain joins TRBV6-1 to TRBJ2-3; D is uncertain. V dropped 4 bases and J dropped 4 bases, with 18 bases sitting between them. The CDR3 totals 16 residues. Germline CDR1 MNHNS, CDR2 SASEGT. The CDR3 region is CASSAYGAGWADTQYF. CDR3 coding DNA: TGTGCCAGCAGTGCCTACGGAGCCGGCTGGGCAGATACGCAGTATTTT.

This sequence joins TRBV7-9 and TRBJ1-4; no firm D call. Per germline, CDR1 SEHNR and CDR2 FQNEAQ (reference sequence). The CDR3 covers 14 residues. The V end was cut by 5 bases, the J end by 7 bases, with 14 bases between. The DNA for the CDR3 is TGTGCCAGCAGCCTAGAAAGGTTGCGTGAAAAACTGTTTTTT. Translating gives CASSLERLREKLFF.

In DNA, the CDR3 is TGCGCCAGCAGCTCATATCCTCGGAACGCGAACACCGGGGAGCTGTTTTTT. Amino acid sequence: CASSSYPRNANTGELFF. The V and J genes are TRBV5-1 and TRBJ2-2; D gene unclear. The CDR3 extends over 17 amino acids. CDR1 and CDR2 from the germline V gene are SGHRS and YFSETQ. Trimming removed 3 bases at V and 0 bases at J, with 15 bases between.

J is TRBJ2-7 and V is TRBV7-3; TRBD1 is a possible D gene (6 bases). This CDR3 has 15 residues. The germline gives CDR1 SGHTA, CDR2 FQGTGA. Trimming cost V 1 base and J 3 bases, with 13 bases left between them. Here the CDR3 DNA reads TGTGCCAGCAGCTTAAAGCCGGGACACAACTACGAGCAGTACTTC. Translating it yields CASSLKPGHNYEQYF.

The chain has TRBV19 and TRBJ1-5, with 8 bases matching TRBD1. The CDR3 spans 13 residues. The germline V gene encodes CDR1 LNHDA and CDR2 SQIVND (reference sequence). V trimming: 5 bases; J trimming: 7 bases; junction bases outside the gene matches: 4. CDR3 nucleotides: TGTGCCAGTAGTCAGGGGGCCGAGCAGCCCCAGCATTTT. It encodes CASSQGAEQPQHF.